The clone carrying this T cell receptor beta chain was counted a few times. The antigen is undetermined. Using a J-beta primer mix together with a sample-barcoded 5' primer, a second PCR was run for roughly 7 to 11 cycles. Each cDNA molecule was tagged by a template-switch adaptor that had 12 random nucleotides. Via MiXCR, TCRdb re-called the 5' RACE reads, giving one row per CDR3 protein. The repertoire holds 1.5 million to 2 million distinct CDR3 sequences, with just under 50% as singletons. This record comes from a study of blood T cells in healthy people across ages. Extractions gave at least 5.5 micrograms of total RNA per sample. Overall study results and limits: Possibly confounding the expanded clonotype changes was the fact that donor CMV status was unknown.

Sequenced sample: blood. This TCR derives from a woman aged 40-49 years in good health.

The CDR3: CSANLGEQFF. The CDR3 region has the DNA TGCAGCGCGAATCTAGGGGAGCAGTTCTTC. The chain has TRBV20-1 and TRBJ2-1; D unresolved. Germline CDR1 DFQATT, CDR2 SNEGSKA (reference sequence). The CDR3 covers 10 residues.